The 16 T cell receptor beta chains below come from one sample, sequenced in a study of blood T cell repertoires in COVID-19. Only in-frame clones appear in the TCRdb table, and some are missing; sequencing was by immunoSEQ multiplex PCR. The sample carries 87,000 or so clones, 70% to 90% recorded once. The specimen sequenced was peripheral blood. These receptors were collected from a woman older than 75 in a cohort sampled during active or convalescent COVID-19.

In regard to this clone: This specimen includes other DNA sequences encoding the same CDR3. V is TRBV6-6 and J is TRBJ1-3, with D hard to call. V shed 3 bases and J shed 3 bases, with 9 bases lying between them. Germline V lookup: CDR1 MNHNY, CDR2 SVGAGI (reference sequence). The CDR3 runs to 14 residues. The CDR3 coding sequence is TGTGCCAGCAGTTATGAAGGGAGTGGAAACACCATATATTTT. Protein: CASSYEGSGNTIYF.

V is TRBV10-2 and J is TRBJ2-7, with D possibly matching TRBD2 (8 bases). Trimming removed 3 bases from V and 5 bases from J, with 17 bases in between. The CDR3 sequence is 15 residues long. Germline assignment: CDR1 WSHSY and CDR2 SAAADI. CDR3 coding DNA: TGCGCCAGCAGTGATAGGGGGCGGGAGGTCCACGAGCAGTACGTC. Translation: CASSDRGREVHEQYV.

This chain joins TRBV3-1 (or the pseudogene TRBV3-2) and TRBJ2-2, with D perhaps matching TRBD2 (6 bases). Germline V gives CDR1 LGHDT, CDR2 YNNKEL (reference sequence). Trimming shortened V by 3 bases and J by 4 bases, and 18 bases separated the two germline ends. This CDR3 has 17 amino acids. The CDR3 loop reads CASSQMAPGSGTGELFF. The CDR3 DNA follows: TGTGCCAGCAGCCAGATGGCCCCCGGGAGTGGCACCGGGGAGCTGTTTTTT.

The chain combines TRBV27 with TRBJ2-1, with TRBD2 as a possible D gene (5 bases). Looked up from germline, CDR1 is MNHEY and CDR2 is SMNVEV (reference sequence). V lost 7 bases, J lost 4 bases, and 17 bases lay in between. This CDR3 has 15 amino acids. In DNA form, the CDR3 reads TGTGCCAGCACCACGAGGATGGGAGATTACAATGAGCAGTTCTTC. It translates to CASTTRMGDYNEQFF.

This sequence joins TRBV20-1 and TRBJ1-3, with D hard to call. Trimming stripped 3 bases from V and 4 bases from J, with 10 bases between. Germline values: CDR1 DFQATT, CDR2 SNEGSKA (reference sequence). The CDR3 extends over 13 amino acids. The CDR3 bases are TGCAGTGCTAGTCGACAATCCGGAAACACCATATATTTT. Protein sequence: CSASRQSGNTIYF.

This chain joins TRBV5-1 and TRBJ2-5; D remains unclear. The CDR3 runs to 14 residues. V shed 5 bases and J shed 1 base, with 12 bases lying between them. CDR1 is SGHRS and CDR2 is YFSETQ in the germline V gene. This CDR3 is CASSEILRQETQYF. The CDR3 DNA reads TGCGCCAGCAGTGAGATCCTCCGCCAAGAGACCCAGTACTTC.

This chain links TRBV9 with TRBJ1-4, with 8 bases fitting TRBD1. The CDR3 runs 15 residues. Per germline, CDR1 SGDLS and CDR2 YYNGEE. V was clipped by 4 bases and J by 8 bases; unmatched bases: 10. The CDR3, as DNA: TGTGCCAGCAGCCCGACAGGGGCCGGAGGGGAAAAACTGTTTTTT. This sequence encodes CASSPTGAGGEKLFF.

The chain is built from TRBV28 and TRBJ1-6, with 9 bases matching TRBD1. Unmatched junction bases numbered 5, after V lost 5 bases and J lost 3 bases. CDR1 is MDHEN and CDR2 is SYDVKM in the germline V gene. This CDR3 is 16 amino acids long. The DNA for the CDR3 is TGTGCCAGCAGTCCACCGACAGGGGGCTATAATTCACCCCTCCACTTT. Amino acids: CASSPPTGGYNSPLHF.

This clone has only a few counts. The V call is TRBV30, the J call TRBJ1-5; D remains ambiguous. The CDR3 is 13 amino acids. With 1 base removed from V and 1 base from J, the gap between germline ends came to 5 bases. Germline V CDR1 and CDR2: GTSNPN, SVGIG (reference sequence). CDR3 in amino acids: CAWSAGSNQPQHF. In DNA form, the CDR3 reads TGTGCCTGGAGTGCAGGAAGCAATCAGCCCCAGCATTTT.

This chain joins TRBV5-5 and TRBJ2-1; TRBD2 aligns across 8 bases. With 1 base clipped from V and 5 bases from J, the junction kept 14 bases outside the gene matches. The germline V gene encodes CDR1 SGHKS and CDR2 YYEKEE (reference sequence). The CDR3 extends over 18 amino acids. The CDR3 reads CASSLFREAGTRHNEQFF. CDR3 coding DNA: TGTGCCAGCAGCTTGTTCCGCGAGGCCGGGACTAGACACAATGAGCAGTTCTTC.

The chain uses TRBV28 and TRBJ1-6, with D maybe TRBD1 (5 bases). Germline loops: CDR1 MDHEN, CDR2 SYDVKM. Trimming took 3 bases from V and 9 from J, leaving 15 bases between them. The CDR3 runs to 15 residues. CDR3 region: CASSFGPRARSPLHF. DNA of the CDR3: TGTGCCAGCAGTTTTGGCCCCAGGGCTCGTTCACCCCTCCACTTT.

This chain joins TRBV15 and TRBJ2-1; D unresolved. The ends were cut back, 1 base at V and 0 bases at J, with 16 bases in the middle. The CDR3 has 18 amino acids. Germline V gene data show CDR1 as LNHNV and CDR2 as YYDKDF (reference sequence). The CDR3 region is CATSRVPVAASSYNEQFF. CDR3 DNA: TGTGCCACCAGCAGAGTACCTGTGGCGGCTAGCTCCTACAATGAGCAGTTCTTC. The full variable domain, completed using reference TRBV15 and TRBJ2-1, is DAMVIQNPRYQVTQFGKPVTLSCSQTLNHNVMYWYQQKSSQAPKLLFHYYDKDFNNEADTPDNFQSRRPNTSFCFLDIRSPGLGDTAMYLCATSRVPVAASSYNEQFFGPGTRLTVL.

The chain combines TRBV2 with TRBJ1-5, with 7 bases that match TRBD1. The V gene's germline CDR1 is SNHLY and CDR2 FYNNEI. Trimming at V came to 3 bases and at J to 7 bases, leaving 9 bases not matched to a gene. CDR3 length equals 15 residues. The chain's CDR3 is CASSDKRGPGQPQHF. The CDR3 nucleotides are TGTGCCAGCAGTGATAAGAGGGGGCCAGGGCAGCCCCAGCATTTT. Using reference TRBV2 and TRBJ1-5 for the parts outside the CDR3, the full variable domain is EPEVTQTPSHQVTQMGQEVILRCVPISNHLYFYWYRQILGQKVEFLVSFYNNEISEKSEIFDDQFSVERPDGSNFTLKIRSTKLEDSAMYFCASSDKRGPGQPQHFGDGTRLSIL.

The V call is TRBV7-9, the J call TRBJ2-5, with 11 bases identical to TRBD2. J gave up 3 bases and V 2 bases, and 2 bases lay outside the gene matches. The V gene's germline CDR1 is SEHNR and CDR2 FQNEAQ (reference sequence). This CDR3 has 15 amino acids. Here the CDR3 DNA reads TGTGCCAGCAGCTTACCGGGACTAGCGGAAGAGACCCAGTACTTC. This gives the protein CASSLPGLAEETQYF. The entire variable domain, with the rest obtained from reference TRBV7-9 and TRBJ2-5, is as follows: DTGVSQNPRHKITKRGQNVTFRCDPISEHNRLYWYRQTLGQGPEFLTYFQNEAQLEKSRLLSDRFSAERPKGSFSTLEIQRTEQGDSAMYLCASSLPGLAEETQYFGPGTRLLVL.

This sequence joins TRBV27 and TRBJ2-3; TRBD1 matches at 8 bases. V shed 4 bases and J 6 bases; nucleotides not matched to a gene: 6. CDR3 length equals 14 residues. Per germline, CDR1 MNHEY and CDR2 SMNVEV (reference sequence). CDR3 in amino acids: CASSSGQAFDTQYF. In DNA form, the CDR3 reads TGTGCCAGCAGTTCGGGACAGGCATTTGATACGCAGTATTTT.

The chain recombines TRBV28 with TRBJ1-5, with D possibly matching TRBD1 (5 bases). Trimming took off 5 bases at V and 5 bases at J, with 10 bases between the two ends. This CDR3 region has 13 residues. Germline lookup yields CDR1 MDHEN and CDR2 SYDVKM. The CDR3 is CASSPPGHQPQHF. The DNA for the CDR3 is TGTGCCAGCAGTCCCCCAGGGCATCAGCCCCAGCATTTT.